A selection of T cell receptor beta chains follows, all from one sample in a study of T cells in Graves' hyperthyroidism and ophthalmopathy. TCRdb ran MiXCR on the multiplex PCR reads and lists one entry per CDR3 protein. The data show roughly 500,000 distinct CDR3 sequences, with approximately 22% seen just once and less than 65% held by the top ten. The sample comprised blood. Every receptor here comes from a woman between 70 and 85 years old with Graves' ophthalmopathy. Both conserved end residues are part of each CDR3. Each record gives: J gene, clone size, D gene, V gene, CDR3 protein, CDR3 DNA. A D gene is named only where the DNA matches it firmly. The size entry is marked missing in some rows and otherwise reads once, few, many or a size class.

J: TRBJ2-7
size: few
D: TRBD2
V: TRBV5-4
CDR3: CASSLSGRARGEQYF
DNA: TGTGCCAGCAGCTTAAGCGGGAGGGCCAGGGGTGAGCAGTACTTC

J: TRBJ2-6
size: few
D: NA
V: TRBV10-3
CDR3: CAIGGSGANVLTF
DNA: TGTGCCATCGGTGGCTCTGGGGCCAACGTCCTGACTTTC

J: TRBJ1-1
size: NA
D: NA
V: TRBV28
CDR3: CASSQSPGTEAFF
DNA: TGTGCCAGCAGCCAGTCGCCAGGCACTGAAGCTTTCTTT

J: TRBJ1-2
size: many
D: NA
V: TRBV7-2
CDR3: CASSFVQGRGYTF
DNA: TGTGCCAGCAGCTTCGTCCAGGGACGGGGCTACACCTTC

J: TRBJ2-2
size: NA
D: NA
V: TRBV29-1
CDR3: CSSRGDSANTGELFF
DNA: TGCAGCTCCCGGGGTGACAGCGCGAACACCGGGGAGCTGTTTTTT

J: TRBJ1-5
size: NA
D: NA
V: TRBV19
CDR3: CASSPWGGQPQHF
DNA: TGTGCCAGTAGTCCCTGGGGAGGCCAGCCCCAGCATTTT

J: TRBJ1-6
size: few
D: TRBD1
V: TRBV24-1
CDR3: CATSDPGQGSGSPLHF
DNA: TGTGCCACCAGTGATCCCGGACAGGGCTCTGGATCACCCCTCCACTTT

J: TRBJ1-2
size: many
D: TRBD1
V: TRBV7-8
CDR3: CASSLSGGQYYGYTF
DNA: TGTGCCAGCAGCTTGTCGGGGGGACAGTACTATGGCTACACCTTC

J: TRBJ2-3
size: few
D: NA
V: TRBV2
CDR3: CANAGTLRDTQYF
DNA: TGTGCCAATGCCGGGACTCTCCGAGATACGCAGTATTTT

J: TRBJ1-5
size: many
D: NA
V: TRBV7-9
CDR3: CASSLEAGQPQHF
DNA: TGTGCCAGCAGCTTAGAGGCTGGTCAGCCCCAGCATTTT

J: TRBJ2-7
size: NA
D: NA
V: TRBV7-2
CDR3: CASINTVGSYEQYF
DNA: TGTGCCAGCATCAACACGGTTGGGTCCTACGAGCAGTACTTC

J: TRBJ2-1
size: many
D: TRBD2
V: TRBV7-2
CDR3: CASSLGLAGGWEQFF
DNA: TGTGCCAGCAGCTTAGGACTAGCGGGAGGGTGGGAGCAGTTCTTC

J: TRBJ2-6
size: many
D: NA
V: TRBV2
CDR3: CASSPQGGAGANVLTF
DNA: TGTGCCAGCAGCCCACAGGGTGGGGCCGGGGCCAACGTCCTGACTTTC

J: TRBJ2-7
size: few
D: NA
V: TRBV28
CDR3: CASGLRGTEQYF
DNA: TGTGCCAGCGGACTCCGCGGGACCGAGCAGTACTTC

J: TRBJ1-2
size: few
D: NA
V: TRBV20-1
CDR3: CSAREDYGYTF
DNA: TGCAGTGCTAGAGAGGATTATGGCTACACCTTC

J: TRBJ2-1
size: once
D: TRBD2
V: TRBV5-1
CDR3: CASSLSGSLINEQFF
DNA: TGCGCCAGCAGCTTAAGCGGGAGCCTTATAAATGAGCAGTTCTTC

J: TRBJ1-5
size: few
D: TRBD1
V: TRBV18
CDR3: CASSPTGQGGQPQHF
DNA: TGTGCCAGCTCACCAACGGGACAGGGGGGTCAGCCCCAGCATTTT

J: TRBJ1-5
size: NA
D: TRBD1
V: TRBV19
CDR3: CASSIEGASNQPQHF
DNA: TGTGCCAGTAGTATTGAGGGGGCTAGCAATCAGCCCCAGCATTTT

J: TRBJ1-2
size: NA
D: NA
V: TRBV6-1
CDR3: CASRPTWGRLGGGYTF
DNA: TGTGCCAGCAGACCTACCTGGGGGCGGCTAGGGGGTGGCTACACCTTC

J: TRBJ2-3
size: few
D: NA
V: TRBV12-3/TRBV12-4
CDR3: CASSVGFSFTPLTDTQYF
DNA: TGTGCCAGCAGTGTAGGGTTTAGTTTCACACCCCTCACAGATACGCAGTATTTT

J: TRBJ2-2
size: few
D: NA
V: TRBV19
CDR3: CASSMGWTGELFF
DNA: TGTGCCAGTAGTATGGGATGGACCGGGGAGCTGTTTTTT

J: TRBJ2-7
size: NA
D: NA
V: TRBV10-3
CDR3: CAISESANEQYF
DNA: TGTGCCATCAGTGAGTCGGCGAACGAGCAGTACTTC

J: TRBJ2-1
size: few
D: TRBD2
V: TRBV7-9
CDR3: CASSSFLSGRGNEQFF
DNA: TGTGCCAGCAGCTCTTTCCTTAGCGGGAGGGGGAATGAGCAGTTCTTC

J: TRBJ2-7
size: many
D: NA
V: TRBV20-1
CDR3: CSARGTNVYEQYF
DNA: TGCAGTGCTAGAGGGACGAATGTCTACGAGCAGTACTTC

J: TRBJ2-1
size: many
D: TRBD2
V: TRBV7-3
CDR3: CASSATSGRASEQFF
DNA: TGTGCCAGCAGCGCTACTAGCGGGAGGGCCAGTGAGCAGTTCTTC

J: TRBJ2-5
size: NA
D: TRBD2
V: TRBV6-1
CDR3: CASSASGRETQYF
DNA: TGTGCCAGCAGTGCTAGCGGGAGAGAGACCCAGTACTTC

J: TRBJ2-3
size: few
D: TRBD2
V: TRBV11-3
CDR3: CASSAGTSLPDTQYF
DNA: TGTGCCAGCAGTGCCGGGACTAGCTTACCAGATACGCAGTATTTT

J: TRBJ2-7
size: many
D: NA
V: TRBV7-2
CDR3: CASSFGGSYEQYF
DNA: TGTGCCAGCAGCTTCGGAGGGAGCTACGAGCAGTACTTC

J: TRBJ2-7
size: few
D: NA
V: TRBV18
CDR3: CASSPLGGYGEQYF
DNA: TGTGCCAGCTCACCACTAGGGGGGTACGGCGAGCAGTACTTC

J: TRBJ1-5
size: NA
D: TRBD1
V: TRBV3-1
CDR3: CASSQVPGGNQPQHF
DNA: TGTGCCAGCAGCCAAGTTCCAGGGGGGAATCAGCCCCAGCATTTT

J: TRBJ2-5
size: NA
D: NA
V: TRBV7-9
CDR3: CASSSVATWETQYF
DNA: TGTGCCAGCAGCTCCGTGGCGACGTGGGAGACCCAGTACTTC

J: TRBJ2-4
size: NA
D: TRBD2
V: TRBV6-7
CDR3: CASRGGGRRNIQYF
DNA: TGTGCCAGTCGCGGGGGGGGGCGACGGAACATTCAGTACTTC

J: TRBJ1-5
size: many
D: NA
V: TRBV28
CDR3: CASSQPDGSNQPQHF
DNA: TGTGCCAGCAGCCAACCGGACGGCAGCAATCAGCCCCAGCATTTT

J: TRBJ1-5
size: many
D: TRBD1
V: TRBV7-9
CDR3: CASSPGQGGQPQHF
DNA: TGTGCCAGCAGCCCAGGACAGGGTGGTCAGCCCCAGCATTTT

J: TRBJ2-7
size: many
D: TRBD2
V: TRBV6-1
CDR3: CASSRTSDLSYEQYF
DNA: TGTGCCAGCAGTAGGACTAGCGACCTCTCCTACGAGCAGTACTTC

J: TRBJ1-1
size: many
D: NA
V: TRBV28
CDR3: CASLLQGFGGTEAFF
DNA: TGTGCCAGCCTCCTTCAGGGTTTTGGTGGCACTGAAGCTTTCTTT

J: TRBJ1-2
size: few
D: NA
V: TRBV6-1
CDR3: CASSDGSASHGYTF
DNA: TGTGCCAGCAGTGACGGTTCGGCATCCCATGGCTACACCTTC

J: TRBJ1-2
size: NA
D: NA
V: TRBV24-1
CDR3: CATMGAGYGYTF
DNA: TGTGCCACCATGGGGGCGGGATATGGCTACACCTTC

J: TRBJ1-5
size: NA
D: NA
V: TRBV27
CDR3: CASSLSWINQPQHF
DNA: TGTGCCAGCAGTTTATCCTGGATCAATCAGCCCCAGCATTTT

J: TRBJ2-7
size: NA
D: NA
V: TRBV20-1
CDR3: CSEADSRNGEQYF
DNA: TGCAGTGAGGCCGACTCCCGGAACGGGGAGCAGTACTTC